This TCR beta chain was captured in a study of T-cell reconstitution after alpha-beta-depleted transplantation in children. Germline V lookup: CDR1 SQVTM, CDR2 ANQGSEA. The CDR3 has 12 residues. V dropped 6 bases and J dropped 7; count of bases not matched to a gene: 6. This clonotype has only a few counts. Unique molecular identifiers were incorporated when the TCRbeta library was constructed. Each CDR3 protein is one row after TCRdb ran MiXCR on the PCR reads. The sample carries around 400,000 distinct CDR3 sequences, about a tenth recorded once. V is TRBV29-1 and J is TRBJ2-3; 8 bases map to TRBD2. The specimen comprised PBMCs from the stem cell graft donor, sampled from the stem cell graft. The sequence was collected from a human donor who donated a stem cell graft to a child with acute myeloid leukemia. CDR3 nucleotide sequence: TGCAGCGTGATGACTAGCGATTATACGCAGTATTTT. Translated: CSVMTSDYTQYF.